This T cell receptor beta chain was sequenced for a study of shared clonotypes between healthy human individuals. As for the study in general: The cohort had two women and a few men, ages 18 to 49.

Findings and caveats of the study: Sampling was confined to blood; repertoires within tissues likely differ.

Recent vaccinations or acute infections were absent in the healthy HIV-negative adult donors. TCRdb's copy holds only in-frame clones and misses some; the assay was immunoSEQ multiplex PCR. In the table there are about 2.3 million clones, 85% to 95% of which are singletons. J lost 2 bases, V lost 4 bases, and 6 bases had no gene match. The CDR3 has 16 residues. Germline assignment: CDR1 LGHNA and CDR2 YSLEER. With respect to this clone: The antigen is not known.

This TCR was sampled from a man aged 18-30 years in good health. Some clones in this sample may be carry-over from other donors' samples. The genes are TRBV4-3 and TRBJ1-3; 9 bases align to TRBD1. The sample consisted of naive CD4+ T cells from PBMCs. The subset was: CD45RA+ positively selected. The CDR3, as DNA: TGCGCCAGCAGCCGTGACGGGACAGGGACTGGAAACACCATATATTTT. It encodes CASSRDGTGTGNTIYF.